The 12 T cell receptor beta chains listed next were all sequenced from one sample in a study of cytomegalovirus exposure and HLA in healthy donors. Sequencing used immunoSEQ multiplex PCR; TCRdb keeps in-frame clones, though not all of them. The data contain 60,000 to 70,000 clones, around 89% of them singletons. The sequencing sample was made of PBMCs. The source of these receptors is a woman aged 18 to 35 in good health and CMV-seronegative.

Only one count was recorded for this clone. V gene TRBV4-3 combines with J gene TRBJ2-3; TRBD2 aligns across 12 bases. V shed 0 bases, J shed 4 bases, and the junction held 2 bases outside the gene matches. This CDR3 region has 16 residues. Per the germline V gene, CDR1 is LGHNA and CDR2 is YSLEER. CDR3 residues: CASSQDASGGADTQYF. The CDR3 coding sequence is TGCGCCAGCAGCCAAGATGCTAGCGGGGGGGCAGATACGCAGTATTTT.

V usage is TRBV6-5 and J usage is TRBJ1-2; TRBD1 is a possible D gene (5 bases). V was cut by 0 bases and J by 7 bases, with 18 bases left in between. This CDR3 has 16 residues. Germline V gene data show CDR1 as MNHEY and CDR2 as SVGAGI. The CDR3 spells CASSYSIGAGWGGYTF. For the CDR3, the DNA is TGTGCCAGCAGTTACTCGATTGGTGCAGGGTGGGGTGGCTACACCTTC.

The J gene is TRBJ2-2, the V gene TRBV5-1; D perhaps matches TRBD2 (5 bases). This CDR3 contains 15 residues. The germline CDR1 and CDR2 sequences are SGHRS and YFSETQ. V was pared by 0 bases and J by 4 bases, with 10 bases between. The DNA for the CDR3 is TGCGCCAGCAGCTTGGTGGCTAGCCCCACCGGGGAGCTGTTTTTT. Its protein is CASSLVASPTGELFF.

The chain links TRBV4-2 to TRBJ2-3; D is ambiguous. The ends were cut back, 1 base at V and 1 base at J, with 9 bases in the middle. CDR3 length: 15 residues. Germline lookup yields CDR1 LGHNA and CDR2 YNFKEQ. This chain's CDR3 is CASSQVLAGTDTQYF. The CDR3 DNA reads as TGTGCCAGCAGCCAAGTTCTGGCGGGCACAGATACGCAGTATTTT.

This chain links TRBV5-1 with TRBJ2-2, with 10 positions matching TRBD2. The V gene's germline CDR1 is SGHRS and CDR2 YFSETQ. This CDR3 has 16 residues. V was clipped by 2 bases and J by 4 bases; unmatched bases: 5. Here the CDR3 DNA reads TGCGCCAGCAGCTTAGGGACTAGCGAAGGCACCGGGGAGCTGTTTTTT. Translating gives CASSLGTSEGTGELFF.

The chain couples TRBV29-1 to TRBJ1-1; no reliable D call. V shed 8 bases and J shed 2 bases, with 15 bases lying between them. The CDR3 is made up of 13 amino acids. The germline V gene encodes CDR1 SQVTM and CDR2 ANQGSEA. The CDR3 nucleotides are TGCAGCTTAGGCCCCGGGGTCAACACTGAAGCTTTCTTT. Translated, it gives CSLGPGVNTEAFF. Filled out from reference TRBV29-1 and TRBJ1-1, the complete variable domain reads SAVISQKPSRDICQRGTSLTIQCQVDSQVTMMFWYRQQPGQSLTLIATANQGSEATYESGFVIDKFPISRPNLTFSTLTVSNMSPEDSSIYLCSLGPGVNTEAFFGQGTRLTVV.

J is TRBJ1-5 and V is TRBV6-5; weak D call: TRBD1 (5 bases). The germline V gene has CDR1 MNHEY and CDR2 SVGAGI. Trimming shortened V by 8 bases and J by 2 bases, and 16 bases separated the two germline ends. The CDR3 extends over 15 amino acids. The CDR3 protein is CASARLDTGNQPQHF. The CDR3 DNA sequence: TGTGCCAGCGCCCGGTTGGACACCGGCAATCAGCCCCAGCATTTT.

The chain links TRBV5-4 to TRBJ2-1; possible D gene TRBD1, 5 bases. CDR3 length equals 14 residues. V was cut by 2 bases and J by 7 bases, with 13 bases left in between. CDR1 and CDR2 from the germline V gene are SGHNT and YYREEE (reference sequence). As DNA, the CDR3 is TGTGCCAGCAGCTTACAGGCTCTTGGGAATGAGCAGTTCTTC. Protein product: CASSLQALGNEQFF.

V usage is TRBV30 and J usage is TRBJ2-5; weak D call: TRBD1 (5 bases). Germline CDR1 reads GTSNPN; CDR2 reads SVGIG (reference sequence). The CDR3 loop spans 13 amino acids. Trimming cost V 0 bases and J 7 bases, with 12 bases left between them. The CDR3 DNA is TGTGCCTGGAGTGTAGGGGCGGTTGGGACCCAGTACTTC. Its translation is CAWSVGAVGTQYF.

The chain recombines TRBV5-1 with TRBJ2-7; 10 nucleotides agree with TRBD1. The germline V gene encodes CDR1 SGHRS and CDR2 YFSETQ. This CDR3 is 14 amino acids long. Trimming at V came to 4 bases and at J to 2 bases, leaving 3 bases not matched to a gene. The CDR3 DNA follows: TGCGCCAGCAGCCAGGGACAGGGGACCTACGAGCAGTACTTC. Translating gives CASSQGQGTYEQYF.

This chain links TRBV28 with TRBJ1-4; 11 bases are shared with TRBD1. After removal of 5 bases from V and 7 bases from J, the junction contained 9 bases not matched to a gene. This CDR3 has 16 residues. Germline CDR1 and CDR2: MDHEN and SYDVKM. The CDR3 DNA follows: TGTGCCAGCAGTCCCCCGGACAGGGGGCTTGGTGAAAAACTGTTTTTT. The encoded protein is CASSPPDRGLGEKLFF.

This clone was recorded a few times. V is TRBV7-8 and J is TRBJ2-1, with 14 nucleotides matching TRBD2. Trimming took 5 bases from V and 6 from J; bases not matched to a gene: 9. This CDR3 is 17 amino acids long. Germline V lookup: CDR1 SGHVS, CDR2 FQNEAQ. The CDR3 DNA sequence: TGTGCCAGCAGCCCAATGAGGGGACTAGCGGGAGTCAATGAGCAGTTCTTC. Its translation is CASSPMRGLAGVNEQFF. Based on the CDR3 plus reference TRBV7-8 and TRBJ2-1, the full variable domain is GAGVSQSPRYKVAKRGQDVALRCDPISGHVSLFWYQQALGQGPEFLTYFQNEAQLDKSGLPSDRFFAERPEGSVSTLKIQRTQQEDSAVYLCASSPMRGLAGVNEQFFGPGTRLTVL.